This T cell receptor beta chain was identified during a study of shared clonotypes between healthy human individuals. The sequenced material, unsorted PBMC DNA, was run on ten immunoSEQ deep assay plates. Assay: immunoSEQ multiplex PCR; the TCRdb copy retains only in-frame clones and omits some. The sample comprises more than 450,000 clones, 60% to 85% of which are singletons, and 10% to 15% rests with the top ten. Germline V gene lookup returns CDR1 MDHEN and CDR2 SYDVKM. Trimming pared 6 bases from V and 5 bases from J, leaving 22 bases between. The CDR3 spans 16 residues. Donors had no recently reported acute infections or vaccinations and were HIV-negative.

This sequence joins TRBV28 and TRBJ1-1; TRBD1 is a possible D gene (6 bases). The TCR sequence derives from a middle-aged woman in good health. Some clones in this sample may be carry-over from other donors' samples. Sequences were obtained from PBMCs. The DNA for the CDR3 is TGTGCCAGCAGCTTCCCCCACCAGGGGTTAGATACTGAAGCTTTCTTT. Translating it yields CASSFPHQGLDTEAFF.